This T cell receptor (beta chain) was profiled in a study of OX40 agonist ivuxolimab in advanced cancers. Study summary: Patients' therapy was ivuxolimab, an antibody that acts as an agonist of OX40 (CD134). Partial responses occurred in three patients (one hepatocellular carcinoma, two cutaneous melanoma). Those enrolled were 80% to 85% male, with a mean age of around 55 years and ages from about 20 to 85.

This table comes from immunoSEQ multiplex PCR, and its TCRdb copy is limited to in-frame clones, with some not included. The sample records about 61,000 clones, 80% to 95% being singletons. Trimming removed 0 bases from V and 5 bases from J; junction bases left unmatched: 9. The CDR3 has 16 residues. CDR1 is MNHEY and CDR2 is SVGAGI in the germline V gene. Autoimmune disease history or systemic immunosuppression led to patients being barred. The sequence came from an adult with an advanced solid tumor such as melanoma, head and neck, liver or kidney cancer. Sample: CD4+ or CD8+ T cells sorted from blood, taken in a trial of the OX40 agonist ivuxolimab. The J gene is TRBJ1-1, the V gene TRBV6-5; 7 positions match TRBD1. The CDR3 sequence is CASSYSLGGADTEAFF. Written as DNA, the CDR3 is TGTGCCAGCAGTTACTCCCTAGGGGGCGCGGATACTGAAGCTTTCTTT.